The next 28 T cell receptor beta chains were all read from a single sample in a study of blood T cell repertoires in COVID-19. Clones were read by immunoSEQ multiplex PCR, and TCRdb kept only the in-frame ones, dropping some. This sample has about 100,000 clones, with approximately 85% found just once. The specimen sequenced was peripheral blood. These receptors all come from a man in his forties with active or convalescent COVID-19.

This clone was found once. The chain has TRBV20-1 and TRBJ2-7; D perhaps matches TRBD2 (6 bases). V was cut by 3 bases and J by 0 bases, with 12 bases left in between. The CDR3 extends over 14 amino acids. The V gene's germline CDR1 is DFQATT and CDR2 SNEGSKA (reference sequence). The CDR3 is CSASLSGFSYEQYF. The CDR3 nucleotides read TGCAGTGCTAGTCTTAGCGGATTCTCCTACGAGCAGTACTTC.

The chain carries TRBV2 and TRBJ1-2; 7 nucleotides match TRBD1. Unmatched junction bases numbered 8, after V lost 4 bases and J lost 0 bases. CDR1 is SNHLY, CDR2 FYNNEI, per germline. The CDR3 is 16 residues long. CDR3 sequence: CASSVWDRETNYGYTF. CDR3 nucleotides: TGTGCCAGCAGTGTGTGGGACAGAGAGACTAACTATGGCTACACCTTC.

J is TRBJ1-3 and V is TRBV19; D is unclear. Germline CDR1 and CDR2: LNHDA and SQIVND (reference sequence). The CDR3 covers 16 residues. The ends were cut back, 5 bases at V and 4 bases at J, with 18 bases in the middle. The CDR3 reads CASSDVKQPMGNTIYF. In DNA, the CDR3 is TGTGCCAGTAGTGATGTAAAACAGCCTATGGGAAACACCATATATTTT. Based on the CDR3 plus reference TRBV19 and TRBJ1-3, the full variable domain is DGGITQSPKYLFRKEGQNVTLSCEQNLNHDAMYWYRQDPGQGLRLIYYSQIVNDFQKGDIAEGYSVSREKKESFPLTVTSAQKNPTAFYLCASSDVKQPMGNTIYFGEGSWLTVV.

This clone has only a few counts. The chain joins TRBV7-8 to TRBJ1-5, with D tentatively TRBD1 (6 bases). The CDR3 has 16 amino acids. Trimming cost V 5 bases and J 7 bases, with 21 bases left between them. Germline V gene sequence: CDR1 SGHVS, CDR2 FQNEAQ. The CDR3 nucleotides are TGTGCCAGCAGCCCCCAGGACAGTGCCTCTCAGCAGCCCCAGCATTTT. Amino acids: CASSPQDSASQQPQHF.

The V call is TRBV11-2, the J call TRBJ1-1; no clear D gene. Trimming cost V 6 bases and J 4 bases, with 15 bases left between them. Germline lookup yields CDR1 SGHAT and CDR2 FQNNGV. The CDR3 spans 14 residues. CDR3 sequence: CASSRSAGSTEAFF. CDR3 coding DNA: TGTGCCAGCAGTCGATCGGCGGGGAGCACTGAAGCTTTCTTT. Filled out from reference TRBV11-2 and TRBJ1-1, the complete variable domain reads EAGVAQSPRYKIIEKRQSVAFWCNPISGHATLYWYQQILGQGPKLLIQFQNNGVVDDSQLPKDRFSAERLKGVDSTLKIQPAKLEDSAVYLCASSRSAGSTEAFFGQGTRLTVV.

The gene calls are TRBV7-9 and TRBJ2-1, with TRBD2 matching over 9 bases. CDR1 is SEHNR and CDR2 is FQNEAQ in the germline V gene (reference sequence). Losses at the gene ends were 2 bases for V and 5 bases for J; bases not matched to a gene: 7. CDR3 length equals 16 residues. The CDR3 reads CASSLIGLAGNNEQFF. The CDR3, as DNA: TGTGCCAGCAGCTTAATCGGGCTAGCGGGAAACAATGAGCAGTTCTTC.

The sample holds one count of this clone. The chain uses TRBV15 and TRBJ2-3; tentative D call: TRBD2 (7 bases). CDR3 size: 15 residues. V was pared by 7 bases and J by 3 bases, with 17 bases between. Germline CDR1 and CDR2: LNHNV and YYDKDF (reference sequence). The CDR3 nucleotides read TGTGCCACCACCTTGGGGGGGGGCCTGACAGATACGCAGTATTTT. It is translated as CATTLGGGLTDTQYF.

The chain is built from TRBV21-1 and TRBJ2-6; the tabulated D call, TRBD1, remains unverified against the DNA. TRBV21-1 is designated a pseudogene. This CDR3 region has 20 residues. This chain's CDR3 is CASSTEGPDRPASGANVLTF. The CDR3 coding sequence is TGTGCCAGCAGCACAGAAGGGCCAGACAGACCGGCTTCTGGGGCCAACGTCCTGACTTTC.

V is TRBV6-1 and J is TRBJ1-3, with D uncertain. The V gene's germline CDR1 is MNHNS and CDR2 SASEGT. This CDR3 is 16 amino acids long. V lost 4 bases and J 0 bases, leaving 13 bases between the germline ends. The CDR3: CASSALQRSSGNTIYF. CDR3 sequence (DNA): TGTGCCAGCAGTGCGCTACAGAGAAGCTCTGGAAACACCATATATTTT.

J is TRBJ1-3 and V is TRBV11-2; 9 bases agree with TRBD1. Germline V gives CDR1 SGHAT, CDR2 FQNNGV. The CDR3 is 17 residues long. V shed 5 bases, J shed 0 bases, and the junction held 8 bases outside the gene matches. CDR3 nucleotides: TGTGCCAGCAGCCGATCCCCGGACAGGGGCTCTGGAAACACCATATATTTT. It encodes CASSRSPDRGSGNTIYF.

The rearrangement uses TRBV5-1 and TRBJ1-3; weak D call: TRBD1 (6 bases). The germline V and J ends were trimmed by 2 bases and 0 bases, with 15 bases remaining between them. This CDR3 contains 17 residues. CDR1 and CDR2 (germline): SGHRS, YFSETQ. The CDR3 sequence: CASSLTSDSYSGNTIYF. As DNA, the CDR3 is TGCGCCAGCAGCTTAACTTCGGACAGTTACTCTGGAAACACCATATATTTT.

CDR3 DNA: TGTGCCAGCAGGGCCGCAGACAATAGCAATCAGCCCCAGCATTTT. It yields the protein CASRAADNSNQPQHF. The chain has TRBV27 and TRBJ1-5; no reliable D call. This CDR3 contains 15 residues. V shed 6 bases and J shed 0 bases, with 12 bases lying between them. Germline CDR1 is MNHEY and CDR2 is SMNVEV (reference sequence).

The chain links TRBV7-9 to TRBJ2-3, with 9 positions matching TRBD2. CDR1 and CDR2 (germline): SEHNR, FQNEAQ (reference sequence). CDR3 length equals 17 residues. V was pared by 0 bases and J by 4 bases, with 8 bases of the junction left unmatched. CDR3 protein: CASSLASPSGAADTQYF. CDR3 coding DNA: TGTGCCAGCAGCTTAGCGTCCCCTAGCGGGGCAGCAGATACGCAGTATTTT. The full variable domain, rest sourced from reference TRBV7-9 and TRBJ2-3, is DTGVSQNPRHKITKRGQNVTFRCDPISEHNRLYWYRQTLGQGPEFLTYFQNEAQLEKSRLLSDRFSAERPKGSFSTLEIQRTEQGDSAMYLCASSLASPSGAADTQYFGPGTRLTVL.

The chain is built from TRBV7-3 and TRBJ2-3; D gene unclear. The CDR3 length is 14 residues. Trimming pared 2 bases from V and 1 base from J, leaving 7 bases between. Germline assignment: CDR1 SGHTA and CDR2 FQGTGA. CDR3 sequence: CASSLGLGTDTQYF. DNA for the CDR3: TGTGCCAGCAGCTTAGGCCTGGGCACAGATACGCAGTATTTT.

About this clone: The same CDR3 can be traced to other DNA sequences in this sample. This chain connects TRBV18 to TRBJ1-2; maybe TRBD1 (5 bases). There are 13 residues in the CDR3. Trimming left V 3 bases short and J 5 bases short, with 10 bases between. The germline V gene encodes CDR1 KGHSH and CDR2 LQKENI. DNA for the CDR3: TGTGCCAGCTCACCCGGGGGTAATTATGGCTACACCTTC. This codes for CASSPGGNYGYTF. Full variable domain (missing parts from reference TRBV18 and TRBJ1-2): NAGVMQNPRHLVRRRGQEARLRCSPMKGHSHVYWYRQLPEEGLKFMVYLQKENIIDESGMPKERFSAEFPKEGPSILRIQQVVRGDSAAYFCASSPGGNYGYTFGSGTRLTVV.

CDR3 protein: CASSPTSGGTAKNIQYF. In DNA form, the CDR3 reads TGCGCCAGCAGCCCGACTAGCGGGGGGACAGCCAAAAACATTCAGTACTTC. The chain joins TRBV4-3 to TRBJ2-4; 13 bases fit TRBD2. Germline CDR1 reads LGHNA; CDR2 reads YSLEER. This CDR3 comprises 17 residues. V dropped 4 bases and J dropped 0; count of bases not matched to a gene: 3.

This chain uses TRBV7-2 with TRBJ1-1; possible D gene TRBD1, 5 bases. Germline V CDR1 and CDR2: SGHTA, FQGNSA. The CDR3 contains 14 residues. Trimming left V 5 bases short and J 8 bases short, with 18 bases between. The CDR3 loop reads CASSLNAGRVEAFF. In DNA, the CDR3 is TGTGCCAGCAGCCTTAACGCAGGGCGAGTAGAAGCTTTCTTT.

This clone has more than one count but fewer than ten. The rearrangement uses TRBV7-2 and TRBJ2-5, with 9 bases lining up with TRBD2. Germline V gene data show CDR1 as SGHTA and CDR2 as FQGNSA. The ends lost 0 bases at V and 1 base at J; junction bases unmatched: 9. The CDR3 covers 18 residues. The CDR3 region has the DNA TGTGCCAGCAGCTTAGCGCCTTGGGGTAGCGGGGGCCAAGAGACCCAGTACTTC. Protein: CASSLAPWGSGGQETQYF.

The V gene is TRBV3-1 (or the pseudogene TRBV3-2), the J gene TRBJ1-1, with no clear D. Per the germline V gene, CDR1 is LGHDT and CDR2 is YNNKEL (reference sequence). The CDR3 sequence is 14 residues long. V dropped 0 bases and J dropped 5 bases, with 10 bases sitting between them. The CDR3 sequence: CASSQDLIGTEAFF. CDR3 bases: TGTGCCAGCAGCCAAGATCTTATCGGGACTGAAGCTTTCTTT.

The gene calls are TRBV5-1 and TRBJ1-1; tentatively, D is TRBD1 (6 bases). Between the trimmed V and J ends, which lost 0 bases and 11 bases, there was a span of 20 bases. This CDR3 contains 15 residues. From germline, CDR1 is SGHRS and CDR2 YFSETQ. In DNA, the CDR3 is TGCGCCAGCAGCTTGGCCGAGGTGGGGGCGGGTGTGGCTTTCTTT. It codes for CASSLAEVGAGVAFF.

This chain connects TRBV7-9 to TRBJ1-5, with a tentative D call TRBD1 (6 bases). Looked up from germline, CDR1 is SEHNR and CDR2 is FQNEAQ (reference sequence). V gave up 9 bases and J gave up 3 bases, with 12 bases separating them. There are 13 residues in the CDR3. The CDR3 spells CASTGQFNQPQHF. The CDR3 bases are TGTGCCAGTACCGGACAGTTCAATCAGCCCCAGCATTTT.

The CDR3 bases are TGTGCCAGCAGCTCGCGTGGACAGCTAGCCAAAAACATTCAGTACTTC. It specifies CASSSRGQLAKNIQYF. This chain joins TRBV5-4 and TRBJ2-4, with D possibly being TRBD1 (6 bases). Per germline, CDR1 SGHNT and CDR2 YYREEE (reference sequence). The CDR3 has 16 amino acids. V lost 3 bases to trimming and J lost 0 bases, with 13 bases between them.

The chain links TRBV7-2 to TRBJ2-3, with D hard to call. CDR3 length: 17 amino acids. V was pared by 2 bases and J by 0 bases, with 15 bases between. The germline gives CDR1 SGHTA, CDR2 FQGNSA. CDR3 sequence: CASSLLPTHSSTDTQYF. DNA of the CDR3: TGTGCCAGCAGCTTACTGCCCACTCATTCTAGCACAGATACGCAGTATTTT. The full variable domain, rest sourced from reference TRBV7-2 and TRBJ2-3, is GAGVSQSPSNKVTEKGKDVELRCDPISGHTALYWYRQSLGQGLEFLIYFQGNSAPDKSGLPSDRFSAERTGGSVSTLTIQRTQQEDSAVYLCASSLLPTHSSTDTQYFGPGTRLTVL.

The V call is TRBV2, the J call TRBJ1-1, with 8 bases lining up with TRBD1. CDR3 length: 13 amino acids. The V gene's germline CDR1 is SNHLY and CDR2 FYNNEI. CDR3 sequence reads: CARTGIGDTEAFF. In nucleotides, the CDR3 is TGTGCAAGGACAGGGATAGGGGACACTGAAGCTTTCTTT.

V and J are TRBV28 and TRBJ2-1; D gene unclear. Germline-derived CDR1 and CDR2 are MDHEN and SYDVKM. With 8 bases removed from V and 0 bases from J, the gap between germline ends came to 11 bases. The CDR3 spans 14 residues. The CDR3 reads CASGPASSYNEQFF. Written as DNA, the CDR3 is TGTGCCAGCGGCCCGGCTAGCTCCTACAATGAGCAGTTCTTC. Full variable domain (remainder filled in from reference TRBV28 and TRBJ2-1): DVKVTQSSRYLVKRTGEKVFLECVQDMDHENMFWYRQDPGLGLRLIYFSYDVKMKEKGDIPEGYSVSREKKERFSLILESASTNQTSMYLCASGPASSYNEQFFGPGTRLTVL.

The chain employs TRBV6-5 and TRBJ1-5; a possible D gene is TRBD1 (6 bases). The V end was cut by 6 bases, the J end by 5 bases, with 14 bases between. There are 14 residues in the CDR3. CDR1 is MNHEY, CDR2 SVGAGI, per germline. The CDR3 nucleotides are TGTGCCAGCAGACCCACAGGGCGAGATCAGCCCCAGCATTTT. Amino acid sequence: CASRPTGRDQPQHF.

The V and J genes are TRBV11-2 and TRBJ2-1; no clear D. V lost 5 bases and J lost 7, with 9 bases in between. The CDR3 contains 12 residues. CDR1 and CDR2 (germline): SGHAT, FQNNGV. The CDR3 spells CASSPRRNEQFF. DNA of the CDR3: TGTGCCAGCAGCCCCCGGCGGAATGAGCAGTTCTTC.

The rearrangement links TRBV5-4 to TRBJ2-6, with TRBD2 matching over 9 bases. This CDR3 spans 16 amino acids. Germline CDR1 reads SGHNT; CDR2 reads YYREEE (reference sequence). V shed 2 bases, J shed 2 bases, and the junction held 2 bases outside the gene matches. CDR3 protein: CASSFGGGAGANVLTF. The CDR3 DNA follows: TGTGCCAGCAGCTTCGGCGGGGGGGCTGGGGCCAACGTCCTGACTTTC.